This T cell receptor (beta chain) is drawn from a study of cytomegalovirus exposure and HLA in healthy donors. Use of 60 Vbeta and 13 Jbeta primers characterized the PCR. This table comes from immunoSEQ multiplex PCR, and its TCRdb copy is limited to in-frame clones, with some not included. The sample lists approximately 150,000 clones, 64% occurring once. Germline values: CDR1 KGHSH, CDR2 LQKENI. Trimming cost V 3 bases and J 5 bases, with 10 bases left between them. CDR3 size: 13 residues. Sequenced input: PBMCs. This clonotype was sampled from a woman aged 25-40 years in good health and CMV-seropositive. The chain has TRBV18 and TRBJ2-5, with a possible D match to TRBD1 (6 bases). CDR3 bases: TGTGCCAGCTCACCGCCAGGGGTGGAGACCCAGTACTTC. It encodes CASSPPGVETQYF.